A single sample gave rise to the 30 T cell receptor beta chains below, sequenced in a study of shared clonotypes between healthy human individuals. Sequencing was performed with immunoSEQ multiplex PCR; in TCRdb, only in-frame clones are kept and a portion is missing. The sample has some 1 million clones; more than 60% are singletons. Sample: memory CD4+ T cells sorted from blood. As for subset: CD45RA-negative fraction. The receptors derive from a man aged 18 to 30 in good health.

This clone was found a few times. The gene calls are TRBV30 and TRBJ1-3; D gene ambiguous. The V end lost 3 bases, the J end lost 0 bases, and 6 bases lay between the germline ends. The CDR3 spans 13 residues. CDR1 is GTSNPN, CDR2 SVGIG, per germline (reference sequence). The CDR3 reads CAWSEPSGNTIYF. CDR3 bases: TGTGCCTGGAGCGAGCCCTCTGGAAACACCATATATTTT.

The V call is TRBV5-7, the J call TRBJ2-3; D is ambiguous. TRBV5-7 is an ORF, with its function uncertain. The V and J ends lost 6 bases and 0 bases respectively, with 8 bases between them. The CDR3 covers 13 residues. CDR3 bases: TGTGCCAGCACCGTCCAAAGCACAGATACGCAGTATTTT. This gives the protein CASTVQSTDTQYF.

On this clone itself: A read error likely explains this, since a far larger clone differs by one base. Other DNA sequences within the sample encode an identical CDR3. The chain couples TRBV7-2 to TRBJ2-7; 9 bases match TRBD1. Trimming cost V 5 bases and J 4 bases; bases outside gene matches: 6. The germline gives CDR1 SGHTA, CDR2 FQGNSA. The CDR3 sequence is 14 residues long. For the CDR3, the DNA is TGTGCCAGCAGCCCCGGGACAGGGTCATACGAGCAGTACTTC. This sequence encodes CASSPGTGSYEQYF.

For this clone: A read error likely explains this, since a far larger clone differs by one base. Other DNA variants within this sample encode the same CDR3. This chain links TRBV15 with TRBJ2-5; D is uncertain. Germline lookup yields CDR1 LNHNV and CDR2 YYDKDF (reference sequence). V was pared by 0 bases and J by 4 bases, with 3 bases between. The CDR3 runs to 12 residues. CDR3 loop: CATSRDRETQYF. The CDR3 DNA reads TGTGCCACCAGCAGAGATCGAGAGACCCAGTACTTC.

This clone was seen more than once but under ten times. As DNA, the CDR3 is TGCGCCAGCAGCCAAGTTGCCGGAGGGGACAGGTCAAACTATGGCTACACCTTC. This translates into CASSQVAGGDRSNYGYTF. The rearrangement joins TRBV4-3 to TRBJ1-2; TRBD1 aligns across 8 bases. The ends lost 1 base at V and 2 bases at J; junction bases unmatched: 12. Germline-derived CDR1 and CDR2 are LGHNA and YSLEER. This CDR3 has 18 amino acids.

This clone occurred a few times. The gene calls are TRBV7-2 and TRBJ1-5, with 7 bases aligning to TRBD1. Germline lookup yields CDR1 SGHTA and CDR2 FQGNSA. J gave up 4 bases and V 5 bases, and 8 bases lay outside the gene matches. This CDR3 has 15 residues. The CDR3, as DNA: TGTGCCAGCAGCCCCCGGGGACAGTCTAATCAGCCCCAGCATTTT. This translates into CASSPRGQSNQPQHF.

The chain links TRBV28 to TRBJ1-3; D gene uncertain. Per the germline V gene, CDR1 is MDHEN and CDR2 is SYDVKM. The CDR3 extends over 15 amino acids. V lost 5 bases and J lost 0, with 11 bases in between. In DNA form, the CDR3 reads TGTGCCAGCAGTATGGACGGGAGCTCTGGAAACACCATATATTTT. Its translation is CASSMDGSSGNTIYF.

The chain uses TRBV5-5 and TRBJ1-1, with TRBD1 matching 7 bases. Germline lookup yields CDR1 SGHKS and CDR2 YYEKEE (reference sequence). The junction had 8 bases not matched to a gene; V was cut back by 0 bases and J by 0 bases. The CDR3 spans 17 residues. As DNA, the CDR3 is TGTGCCAGCAGCTTGGCCAAGACAGGGAGGGTGAACACTGAAGCTTTCTTT. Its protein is CASSLAKTGRVNTEAFF.

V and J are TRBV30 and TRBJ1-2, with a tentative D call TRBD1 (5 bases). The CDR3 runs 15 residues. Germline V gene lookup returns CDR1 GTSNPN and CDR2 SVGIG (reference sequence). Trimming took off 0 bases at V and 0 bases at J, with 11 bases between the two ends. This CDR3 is CAWSVRDPANYGYTF. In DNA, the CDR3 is TGTGCCTGGAGTGTAAGGGACCCAGCTAACTATGGCTACACCTTC.

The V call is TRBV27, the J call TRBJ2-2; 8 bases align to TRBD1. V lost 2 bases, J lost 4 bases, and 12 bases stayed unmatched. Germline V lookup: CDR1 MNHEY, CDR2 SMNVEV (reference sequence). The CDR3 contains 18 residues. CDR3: CASSLQIRTGPGTGELFF. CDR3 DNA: TGTGCCAGCAGTTTACAGATCAGGACAGGGCCCGGCACCGGGGAGCTGTTTTTT.

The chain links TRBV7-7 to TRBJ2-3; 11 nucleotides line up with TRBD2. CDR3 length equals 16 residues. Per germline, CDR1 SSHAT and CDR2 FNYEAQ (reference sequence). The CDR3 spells CASALLAGGSTDTQYF. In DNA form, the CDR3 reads TGTGCTAGCGCCCTTCTAGCGGGGGGCAGCACAGATACGCAGTATTTT.

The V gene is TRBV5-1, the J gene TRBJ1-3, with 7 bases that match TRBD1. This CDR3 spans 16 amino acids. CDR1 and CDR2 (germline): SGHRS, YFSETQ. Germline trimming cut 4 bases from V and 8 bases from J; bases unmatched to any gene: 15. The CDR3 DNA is TGCGCCAGCAGCCTTGACAGGGTCAATAACAGAGACACCATATATTTT. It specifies CASSLDRVNNRDTIYF.

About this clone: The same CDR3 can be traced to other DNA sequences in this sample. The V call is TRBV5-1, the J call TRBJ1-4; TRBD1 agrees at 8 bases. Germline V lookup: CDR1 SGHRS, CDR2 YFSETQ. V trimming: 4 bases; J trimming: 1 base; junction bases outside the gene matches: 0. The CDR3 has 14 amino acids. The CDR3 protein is CASSGQGTNEKLFF. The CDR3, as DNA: TGCGCCAGCAGCGGACAGGGAACTAATGAAAAACTGTTTTTT.

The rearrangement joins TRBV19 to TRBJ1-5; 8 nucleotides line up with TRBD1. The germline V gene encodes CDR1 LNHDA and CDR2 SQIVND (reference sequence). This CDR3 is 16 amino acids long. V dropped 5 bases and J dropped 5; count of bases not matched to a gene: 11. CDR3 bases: TGTGCCAGTAGTCCCCTCACCGGACAGGGCCATCAGCCCCAGCATTTT. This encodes CASSPLTGQGHQPQHF.

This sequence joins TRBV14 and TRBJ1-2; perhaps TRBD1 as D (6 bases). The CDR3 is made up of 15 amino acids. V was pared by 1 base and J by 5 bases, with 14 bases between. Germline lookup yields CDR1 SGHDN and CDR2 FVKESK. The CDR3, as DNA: TGTGCCAGCAGCCAAGGGTCCCTTGGACAGTATGGCTACACCTTC. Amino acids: CASSQGSLGQYGYTF.

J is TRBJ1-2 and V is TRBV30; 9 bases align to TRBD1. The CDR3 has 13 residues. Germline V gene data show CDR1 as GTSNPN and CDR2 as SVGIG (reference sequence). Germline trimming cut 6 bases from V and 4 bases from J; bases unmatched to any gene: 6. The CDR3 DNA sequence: TGTGCCTGTAAAGGACAGGGGCGCTATGGCTACACCTTC. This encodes CACKGQGRYGYTF. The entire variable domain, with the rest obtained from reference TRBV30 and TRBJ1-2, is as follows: SQTIHQWPATLVQPVGSPLSLECTVEGTSNPNLYWYRQAAGRGLQLLFYSVGIGQISSEVPQNLSASRPQDRQFILSSKKLLLSDSGFYLCACKGQGRYGYTFGSGTRLTVV.

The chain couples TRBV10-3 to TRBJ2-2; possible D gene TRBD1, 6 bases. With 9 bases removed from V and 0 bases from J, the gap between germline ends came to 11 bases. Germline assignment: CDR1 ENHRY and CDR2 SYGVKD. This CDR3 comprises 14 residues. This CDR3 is CAIGGTSNTGELFF. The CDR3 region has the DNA TGTGCCATAGGGGGTACCTCGAACACCGGGGAGCTGTTTTTT.

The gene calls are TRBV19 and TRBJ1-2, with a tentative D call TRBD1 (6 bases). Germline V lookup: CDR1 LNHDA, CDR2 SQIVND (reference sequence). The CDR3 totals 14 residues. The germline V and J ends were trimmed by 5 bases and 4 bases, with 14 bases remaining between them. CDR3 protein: CASSVQGDLYGYTF. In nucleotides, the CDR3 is TGTGCCAGTAGTGTACAGGGAGATCTCTATGGCTACACCTTC. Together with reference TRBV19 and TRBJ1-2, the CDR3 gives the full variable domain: DGGITQSPKYLFRKEGQNVTLSCEQNLNHDAMYWYRQDPGQGLRLIYYSQIVNDFQKGDIAEGYSVSREKKESFPLTVTSAQKNPTAFYLCASSVQGDLYGYTFGSGTRLTVV.

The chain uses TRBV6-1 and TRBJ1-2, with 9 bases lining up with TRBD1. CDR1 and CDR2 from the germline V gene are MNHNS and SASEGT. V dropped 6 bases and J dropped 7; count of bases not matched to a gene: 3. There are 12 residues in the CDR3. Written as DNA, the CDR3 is TGTGCCAGCAGCCGGGACAGGGCTGGCTACACCTTC. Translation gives CASSRDRAGYTF.

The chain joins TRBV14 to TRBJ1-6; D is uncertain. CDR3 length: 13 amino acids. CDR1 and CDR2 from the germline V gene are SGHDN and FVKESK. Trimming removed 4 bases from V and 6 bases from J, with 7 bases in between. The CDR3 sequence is CASSLDRNSPLHF. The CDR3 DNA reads TGTGCCAGCAGCCTGGATCGTAATTCACCCCTCCACTTT.

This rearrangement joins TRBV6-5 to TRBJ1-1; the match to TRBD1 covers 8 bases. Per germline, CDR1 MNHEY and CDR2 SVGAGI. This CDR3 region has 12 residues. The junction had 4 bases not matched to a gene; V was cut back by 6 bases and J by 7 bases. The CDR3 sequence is CASRTGGGEAFF. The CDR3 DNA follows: TGTGCCAGCAGAACAGGGGGGGGTGAAGCTTTCTTT.

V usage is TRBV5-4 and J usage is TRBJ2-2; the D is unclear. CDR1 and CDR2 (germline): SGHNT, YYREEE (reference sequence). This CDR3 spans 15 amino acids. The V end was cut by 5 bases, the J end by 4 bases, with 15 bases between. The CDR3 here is CASRTGPRGTGELFF. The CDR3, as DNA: TGTGCCAGCAGGACCGGGCCCAGAGGCACCGGGGAGCTGTTTTTT.

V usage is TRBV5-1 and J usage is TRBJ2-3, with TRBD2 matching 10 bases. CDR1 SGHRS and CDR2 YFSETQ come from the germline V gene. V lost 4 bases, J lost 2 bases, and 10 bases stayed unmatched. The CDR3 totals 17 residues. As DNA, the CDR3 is TGCGCCAGCAGCAGCCAGGCCACTAGCGGGGCCACAGATACGCAGTATTTT. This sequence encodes CASSSQATSGATDTQYF.

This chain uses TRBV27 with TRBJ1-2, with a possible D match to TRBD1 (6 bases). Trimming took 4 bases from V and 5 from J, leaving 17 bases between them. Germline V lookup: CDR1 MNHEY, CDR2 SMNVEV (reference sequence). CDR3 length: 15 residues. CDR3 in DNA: TGTGCCAGCAGTTGGGGACCGGGACACCAATATGGCTACACCTTC. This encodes CASSWGPGHQYGYTF.

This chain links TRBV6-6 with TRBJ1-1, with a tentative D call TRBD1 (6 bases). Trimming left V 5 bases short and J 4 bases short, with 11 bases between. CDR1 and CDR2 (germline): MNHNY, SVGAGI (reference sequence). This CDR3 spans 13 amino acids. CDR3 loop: CASSAQGSTEAFF. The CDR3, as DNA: TGTGCCAGCAGTGCACAGGGCAGCACTGAAGCTTTCTTT.

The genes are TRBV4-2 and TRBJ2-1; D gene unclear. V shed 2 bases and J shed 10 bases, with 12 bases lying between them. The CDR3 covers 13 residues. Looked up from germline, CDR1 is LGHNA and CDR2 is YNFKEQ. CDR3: CASSQLRADEQFF. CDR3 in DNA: TGTGCCAGCAGCCAACTCCGGGCGGACGAGCAGTTCTTC.

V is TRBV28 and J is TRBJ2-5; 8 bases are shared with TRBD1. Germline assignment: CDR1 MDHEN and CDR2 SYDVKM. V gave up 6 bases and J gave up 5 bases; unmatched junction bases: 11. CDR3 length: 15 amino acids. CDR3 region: CASSGTGLVGETQYF. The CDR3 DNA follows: TGTGCCAGCAGCGGGACAGGCCTCGTGGGGGAGACCCAGTACTTC. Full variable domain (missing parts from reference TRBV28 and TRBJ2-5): DVKVTQSSRYLVKRTGEKVFLECVQDMDHENMFWYRQDPGLGLRLIYFSYDVKMKEKGDIPEGYSVSREKKERFSLILESASTNQTSMYLCASSGTGLVGETQYFGPGTRLLVL.

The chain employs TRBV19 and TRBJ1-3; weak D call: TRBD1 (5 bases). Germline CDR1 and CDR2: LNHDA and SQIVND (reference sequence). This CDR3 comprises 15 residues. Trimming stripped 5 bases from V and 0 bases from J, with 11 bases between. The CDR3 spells CASSRQGLSGNTIYF. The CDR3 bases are TGTGCCAGTAGTCGGCAGGGACTCTCTGGAAACACCATATATTTT.

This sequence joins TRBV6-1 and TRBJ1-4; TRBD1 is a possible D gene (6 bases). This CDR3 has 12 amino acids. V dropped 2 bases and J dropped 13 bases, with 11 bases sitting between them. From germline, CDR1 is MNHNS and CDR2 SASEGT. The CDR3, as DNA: TGTGCCAGCAGTGAATGGGGGCAAGCACTGTTTTTT. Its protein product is CASSEWGQALFF.

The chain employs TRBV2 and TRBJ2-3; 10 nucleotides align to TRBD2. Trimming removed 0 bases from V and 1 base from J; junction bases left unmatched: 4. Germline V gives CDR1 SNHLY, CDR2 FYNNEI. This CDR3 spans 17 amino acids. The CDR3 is CASSEARLAGGTDTQYF. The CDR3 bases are TGTGCCAGCAGTGAAGCGAGGCTAGCGGGGGGCACAGATACGCAGTATTTT. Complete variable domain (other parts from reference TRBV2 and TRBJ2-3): EPEVTQTPSHQVTQMGQEVILRCVPISNHLYFYWYRQILGQKVEFLVSFYNNEISEKSEIFDDQFSVERPDGSNFTLKIRSTKLEDSAMYFCASSEARLAGGTDTQYFGPGTRLTVL.